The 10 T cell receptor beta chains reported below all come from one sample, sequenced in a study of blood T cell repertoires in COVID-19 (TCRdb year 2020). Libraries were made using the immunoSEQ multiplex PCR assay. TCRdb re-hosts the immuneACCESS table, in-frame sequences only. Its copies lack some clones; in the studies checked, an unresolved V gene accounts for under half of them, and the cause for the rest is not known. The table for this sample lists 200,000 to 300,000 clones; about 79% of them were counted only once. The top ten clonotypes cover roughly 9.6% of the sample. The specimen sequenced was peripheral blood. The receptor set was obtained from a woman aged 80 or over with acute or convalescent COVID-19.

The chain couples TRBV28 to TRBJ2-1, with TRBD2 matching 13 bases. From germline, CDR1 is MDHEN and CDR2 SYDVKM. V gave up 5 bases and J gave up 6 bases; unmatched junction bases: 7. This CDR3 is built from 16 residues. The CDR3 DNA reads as TGTGCCAGCAGTACCCTAAGACTAGCGGGGGGCAATGAGCAGTTCTTC. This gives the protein CASSTLRLAGGNEQFF.

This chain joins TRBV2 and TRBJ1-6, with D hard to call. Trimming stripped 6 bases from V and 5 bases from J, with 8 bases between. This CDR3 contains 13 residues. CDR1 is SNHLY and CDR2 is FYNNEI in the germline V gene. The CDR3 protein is CASRASDNSPLHF. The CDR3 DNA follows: TGTGCCAGCAGGGCTTCAGATAATTCACCCCTCCACTTT.

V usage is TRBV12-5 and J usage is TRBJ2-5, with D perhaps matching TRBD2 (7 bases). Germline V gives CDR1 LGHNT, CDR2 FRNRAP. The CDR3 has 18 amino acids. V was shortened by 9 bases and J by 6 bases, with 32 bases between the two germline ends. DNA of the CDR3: TGTGCTAGGCCTGTCATTCTAACAACCGGGGGGCTGAGGAAGACCCAGTACTTC. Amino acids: CARPVILTTGGLRKTQYF.

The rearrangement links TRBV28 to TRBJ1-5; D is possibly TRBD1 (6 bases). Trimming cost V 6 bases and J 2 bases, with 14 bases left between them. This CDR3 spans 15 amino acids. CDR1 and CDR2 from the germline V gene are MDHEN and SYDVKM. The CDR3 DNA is TGTGCCAGCAGCTATGGGACAATACGCAATCAGCCCCAGCATTTT. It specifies CASSYGTIRNQPQHF.

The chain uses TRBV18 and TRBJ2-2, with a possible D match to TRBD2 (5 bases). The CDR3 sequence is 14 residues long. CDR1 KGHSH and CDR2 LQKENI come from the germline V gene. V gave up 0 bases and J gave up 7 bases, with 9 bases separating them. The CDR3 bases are TGTGCCAGCTCACCACCTAACCGGGACGGGGAGCTGTTTTTT. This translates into CASSPPNRDGELFF.

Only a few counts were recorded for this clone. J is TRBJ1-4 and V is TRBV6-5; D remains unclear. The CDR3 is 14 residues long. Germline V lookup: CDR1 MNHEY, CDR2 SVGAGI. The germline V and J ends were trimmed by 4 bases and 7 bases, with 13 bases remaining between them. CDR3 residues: CASSSPGSGEKLFF. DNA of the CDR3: TGTGCCAGCAGTTCCCCCGGAAGCGGTGAAAAACTGTTTTTT.

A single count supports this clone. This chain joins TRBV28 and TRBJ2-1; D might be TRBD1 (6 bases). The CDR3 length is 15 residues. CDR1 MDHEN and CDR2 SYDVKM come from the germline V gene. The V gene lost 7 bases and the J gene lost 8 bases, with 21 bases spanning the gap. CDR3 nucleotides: TGTGCCAGCACCCGAGGAAGGACAGTAGTTGATGAGCAGTTCTTC. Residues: CASTRGRTVVDEQFF.

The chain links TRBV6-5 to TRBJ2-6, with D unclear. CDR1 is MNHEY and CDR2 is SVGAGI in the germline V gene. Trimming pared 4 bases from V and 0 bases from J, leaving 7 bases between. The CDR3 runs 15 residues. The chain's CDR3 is CASSLRDSGANVLTF. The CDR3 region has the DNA TGTGCCAGCAGTTTAAGAGACTCTGGGGCCAACGTCCTGACTTTC.

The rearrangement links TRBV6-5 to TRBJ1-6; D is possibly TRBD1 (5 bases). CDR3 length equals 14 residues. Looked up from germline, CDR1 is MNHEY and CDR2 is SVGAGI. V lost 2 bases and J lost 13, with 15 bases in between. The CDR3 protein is CASSYRVQQEPLHF. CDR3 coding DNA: TGTGCCAGCAGTTACCGCGTCCAACAGGAGCCCCTCCACTTT.

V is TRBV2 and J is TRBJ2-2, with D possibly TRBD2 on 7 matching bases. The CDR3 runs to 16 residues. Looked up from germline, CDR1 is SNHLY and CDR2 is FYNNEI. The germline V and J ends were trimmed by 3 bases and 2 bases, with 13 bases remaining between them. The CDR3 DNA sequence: TGTGCCAGCAGTGACCGACGGGGGGCCAACACCGGGGAGCTGTTTTTT. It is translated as CASSDRRGANTGELFF.